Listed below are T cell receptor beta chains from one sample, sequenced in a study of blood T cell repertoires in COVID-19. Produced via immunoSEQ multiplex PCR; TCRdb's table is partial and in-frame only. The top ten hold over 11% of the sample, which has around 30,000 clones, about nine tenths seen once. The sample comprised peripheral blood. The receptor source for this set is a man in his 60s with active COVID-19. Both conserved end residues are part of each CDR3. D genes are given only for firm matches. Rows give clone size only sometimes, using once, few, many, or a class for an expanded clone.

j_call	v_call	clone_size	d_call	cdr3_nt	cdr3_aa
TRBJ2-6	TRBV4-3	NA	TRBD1	TGCGCCAGCAGCCTACAGGGACAGCGCTCCTCTGGGGCCAACGTCCTGACTTTC	CASSLQGQRSSGANVLTF
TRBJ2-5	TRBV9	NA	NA	TGTGCCAGCAGCGGCCGGGACTCGTCCTTTGGGACCCAGTACTTC	CASSGRDSSFGTQYF
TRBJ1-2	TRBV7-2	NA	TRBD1	TGTGCCAGCAGCGAGGACAGGGTAGGGGGCTACACCTTC	CASSEDRVGGYTF
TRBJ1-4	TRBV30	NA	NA	TGTGCCTGGAGCAAACCGACAGCCGCAAAGGAAAAACTGTTTTTT	CAWSKPTAAKEKLFF
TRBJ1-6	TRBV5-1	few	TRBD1	TGCGCCAGCGGGACAGGGACCCGTGGTTCACCCCTCCACTTT	CASGTGTRGSPLHF
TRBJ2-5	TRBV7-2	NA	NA	TGTGCCAGCACCGGGGTCCAGCAAGAGACCCAGTACTTC	CASTGVQQETQYF
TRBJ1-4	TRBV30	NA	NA	TGTGCCTGGTCTACCACGACTATTAATGAAAAACTGTTTTTT	CAWSTTTINEKLFF
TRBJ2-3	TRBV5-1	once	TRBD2	TGCGCCAGCAGCTTCACTAGCGGGGGGGCCGCAGATACGCAGTATTTT	CASSFTSGGAADTQYF
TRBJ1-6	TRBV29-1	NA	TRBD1	TGCAGCGTAGCTACCGCCGGACAGGGGTCTTCACCCCTCCACTTT	CSVATAGQGSSPLHF
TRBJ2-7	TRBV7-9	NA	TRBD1	TGTGCCAGCAGCTTAGGGACAGGGTCCTACGAGCAGTACTTC	CASSLGTGSYEQYF
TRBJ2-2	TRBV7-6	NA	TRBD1	TGTGCCAGCAGCCCCGGGACAGGGGAAACCGGGGAGCTGTTTTTT	CASSPGTGETGELFF
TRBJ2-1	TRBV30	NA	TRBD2	TGTGCCCGAGGGAAGCGGGGGGTCAATGAGCAGTTCTTC	CARGKRGVNEQFF
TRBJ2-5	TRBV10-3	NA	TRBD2	TGTGCCATCAGCCCTCGACTAGCGGAACAAGAGACCCAGTACTTC	CAISPRLAEQETQYF
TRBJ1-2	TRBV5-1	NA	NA	TGCGCCAGCAGCTCCGTCACAGCTAACTATGGCTACACCTTC	CASSSVTANYGYTF
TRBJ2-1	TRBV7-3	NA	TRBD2	TGTGCCAGCAGCTTAAGCGGGAGCACGGGCGAGCAGTTCTTC	CASSLSGSTGEQFF
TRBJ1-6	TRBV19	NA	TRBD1	TGTGCCAGTAGTATTGCCGGGACAGGGTATAATTCACCCCTCCACTTT	CASSIAGTGYNSPLHF
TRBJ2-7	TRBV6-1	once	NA	TGTGCCAGCAGTGAAGGTTCAGGGGTCACCTACGAGCAGTACTTC	CASSEGSGVTYEQYF
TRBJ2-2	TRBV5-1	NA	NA	TGCGCCAGCAGTGTAGGGGCCGCTAACACCGGGGAGCTGTTTTTT	CASSVGAANTGELFF
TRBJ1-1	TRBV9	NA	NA	TGTGCCAGCAGCGTAGTTAGGGGTGCTGAAGCTTTCTTT	CASSVVRGAEAFF
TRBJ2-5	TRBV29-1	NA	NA	TGCAGCGCCGTACCCGGGACTGGAACTCAAGAGACCCAGTACTTC	CSAVPGTGTQETQYF
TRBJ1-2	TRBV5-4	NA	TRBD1	TGTGCCAGCAGCTTGGGGGGACAGGGGGACTATGGCTACACCTTC	CASSLGGQGDYGYTF
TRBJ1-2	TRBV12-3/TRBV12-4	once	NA	TGTGCCAGCAGTTTTCGGGTCCGAGGGGGCTACACCTTC	CASSFRVRGGYTF